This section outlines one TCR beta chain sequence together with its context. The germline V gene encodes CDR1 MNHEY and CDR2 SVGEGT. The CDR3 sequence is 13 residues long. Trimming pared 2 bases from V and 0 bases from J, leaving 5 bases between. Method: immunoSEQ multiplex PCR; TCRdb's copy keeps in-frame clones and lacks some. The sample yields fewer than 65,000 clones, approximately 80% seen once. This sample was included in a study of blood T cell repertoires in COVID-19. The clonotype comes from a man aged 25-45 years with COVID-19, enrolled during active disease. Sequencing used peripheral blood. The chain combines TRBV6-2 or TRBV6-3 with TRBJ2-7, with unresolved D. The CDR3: CASSYESSYEQYF. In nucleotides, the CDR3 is TGTGCCAGCAGTTACGAGAGCTCCTACGAGCAGTACTTC.